These 13 T cell receptor beta chains were sequenced from one sample in a study of CD8+CD57+ T cells in acquired aplastic anemia. Sequencing was done on patients that had shown CD8+CD57+ cell expansion by flow cytometry. The template for TCR beta VDJ and CDR3 sequence profiling was genomic DNA. TCRdb reprocessed the reads via MiXCR and lists one record per CDR3 protein. The sample yields hundreds of thousands of distinct CDR3 sequences, around 32% seen once. Sequencing was carried out using sorted CD4+, CD8+, or CD8+CD57+ T cells (not recorded which) from PBMCs. These receptors originate from a human donor with aplastic anemia.

This chain connects TRBV5-4 to TRBJ2-5, with D perhaps TRBD2 (6 bases). This CDR3 spans 14 amino acids. Germline CDR1 and CDR2: SGHNT and YYREEE (reference sequence). Deletions cut 2 bases from V and 4 bases from J, with 12 bases between. The CDR3 bases are TGTGCCAGCAGCTTTAGACGGGAGATAGAGACCCAGTACTTC. Translating it yields CASSFRREIETQYF.

This clonotype was recorded many times. The CDR3 loop reads CSARMRGEYGYTF. The CDR3 nucleotides are TGCAGTGCTAGAATGCGGGGGGAATATGGCTACACCTTC. The J gene is TRBJ1-2, the V gene TRBV20-1, with D possibly TRBD1 on 5 matching bases. Looked up from germline, CDR1 is DFQATT and CDR2 is SNEGSKA (reference sequence). The CDR3 sequence is 13 residues long. Trimming stripped 2 bases from V and 5 bases from J, with 12 bases between.

This clonotype was picked up a small number of times. The V and J genes are TRBV7-3 and TRBJ2-3, with D perhaps TRBD1 (5 bases). Looked up from germline, CDR1 is SGHTA and CDR2 is FQGTGA. V was clipped by 0 bases and J by 1 base, with 20 bases between them. The CDR3 has 19 amino acids. CDR3 in DNA: TGTGCCAGCAGCTTAACTAGAGCGATGACAGCGAGCCGCACAGATACGCAGTATTTT. Amino acid sequence: CASSLTRAMTASRTDTQYF.

The J gene is TRBJ2-2, the V gene TRBV20-1, with 12 bases that match TRBD2. The V segment lost 5 bases and the J segment 1 base; nucleotides outside the gene matches: 14. The CDR3 has 19 amino acids. Germline V CDR1 and CDR2: DFQATT, SNEGSKA (reference sequence). The CDR3 nucleotides are TGCAGTGCTGCTAAGCCGGGGCCACTAGCGGGAGGGAACACCGGGGAGCTGTTTTTT. It is translated as CSAAKPGPLAGGNTGELFF.

This clonotype was counted many times. V usage is TRBV12-3 or TRBV12-4 and J usage is TRBJ1-2; no reliable D call. The V and J ends lost 5 bases and 8 bases respectively, with 15 bases between them. The CDR3 sequence is 13 residues long. CDR3 amino acids: CASSTTRGNGYTF. CDR3 bases: TGTGCCAGCAGTACGACCCGAGGGAACGGCTACACCTTC.

A word on this clonotype: This may arise from a read error, as a much more abundant clone is one base away. The chain has TRBV7-2 and TRBJ1-6; D may be TRBD1 (5 bases). The V end was cut by 2 bases, the J end by 9 bases, with 14 bases between. Germline V gene data show CDR1 as SGHTA and CDR2 as FQGNSA. The CDR3 consists of 15 residues. CDR3 sequence (DNA): TGTGCCAGCAGCTTATGGGGCAGGGATAGTTCACCCCTCCACTTT. Encoded protein: CASSLWGRDSSPLHF.

This chain connects TRBV20-1 to TRBJ1-1; 10 nucleotides align to TRBD1. Germline-derived CDR1 and CDR2 are DFQATT and SNEGSKA (reference sequence). V was pared by 1 base and J by 11 bases, with 1 base of the junction left unmatched. CDR3 length: 11 residues. The CDR3 DNA sequence: TGCAGTGCTAGAGGGGACAGGGGTGCTTTCTTT. Amino acid sequence: CSARGDRGAFF.

The sample holds many counts of this clonotype. The chain couples TRBV7-2 to TRBJ1-2, with TRBD1 as a possible D gene (5 bases). Trimming stripped 5 bases from V and 8 bases from J, with 21 bases between. CDR1 is SGHTA, CDR2 FQGNSA, per germline. The CDR3 has 15 residues. The DNA for the CDR3 is TGTGCCAGCAGCGCGCGGCCCGGGACTTTTAAGGGCTACACCTTC. It is translated as CASSARPGTFKGYTF.

The rearrangement links TRBV5-1 to TRBJ2-7; TRBD1 matches 8 bases. With V trimmed by 4 bases and J by 3 bases, 9 bases remained unmatched. This CDR3 spans 15 amino acids. Per germline, CDR1 SGHRS and CDR2 YFSETQ. Written as DNA, the CDR3 is TGCGCCAGCAGCCTCCGGACAGGGTTTGGCTACGAGCAGTACTTC. Translating gives CASSLRTGFGYEQYF.

This clonotype has at least ten counts. V and J are TRBV9 and TRBJ2-1, with D unclear. The CDR3 consists of 15 residues. Per germline, CDR1 SGDLS and CDR2 YYNGEE. The ends were cut back, 0 bases at V and 7 bases at J, with 14 bases in the middle. CDR3 residues: CASSVATNPENEQFF. The CDR3 DNA reads TGTGCCAGCAGCGTAGCTACCAATCCGGAAAATGAGCAGTTCTTC. Full variable domain (remainder filled in from reference TRBV9 and TRBJ2-1): DSGVTQTPKHLITATGQRVTLRCSPRSGDLSVYWYQQSLDQGLQFLIQYYNGEERAKGNILERFSAQQFPDLHSELNLSSLELGDSALYFCASSVATNPENEQFFGPGTRLTVL.

J is TRBJ2-5 and V is TRBV2; possible D gene TRBD2, 6 bases. V gave up 7 bases and J gave up 2 bases, with 11 bases separating them. Germline CDR1 SNHLY, CDR2 FYNNEI. The CDR3 loop spans 13 amino acids. The CDR3 DNA sequence: TGTGCCAGCAAGAGGGCGGGGCAAGAGACCCAGTACTTC. Its protein is CASKRAGQETQYF.

J is TRBJ1-5 and V is TRBV20-1; D not resolved. Per germline, CDR1 DFQATT and CDR2 SNEGSKA (reference sequence). The CDR3 spans 15 residues. Trimming removed 3 bases at V and 2 bases at J, with 14 bases between. The CDR3 DNA is TGCAGTGCTAGCCCCCCCCTGGCGGGCAATCAGCCCCAGCATTTT. Its translation: CSASPPLAGNQPQHF.

V gene TRBV6-5 combines with J gene TRBJ1-6; D possibly corresponds to TRBD1 (6 bases). Trimming took off 2 bases at V and 7 bases at J, with 12 bases between the two ends. CDR1 and CDR2 from the germline V gene are MNHEY and SVGAGI. The CDR3 is 15 amino acids. This CDR3 is CASSYGTGLNSPLHF. The CDR3 DNA reads as TGTGCCAGCAGTTACGGAACAGGGTTGAATTCACCCCTCCACTTT.